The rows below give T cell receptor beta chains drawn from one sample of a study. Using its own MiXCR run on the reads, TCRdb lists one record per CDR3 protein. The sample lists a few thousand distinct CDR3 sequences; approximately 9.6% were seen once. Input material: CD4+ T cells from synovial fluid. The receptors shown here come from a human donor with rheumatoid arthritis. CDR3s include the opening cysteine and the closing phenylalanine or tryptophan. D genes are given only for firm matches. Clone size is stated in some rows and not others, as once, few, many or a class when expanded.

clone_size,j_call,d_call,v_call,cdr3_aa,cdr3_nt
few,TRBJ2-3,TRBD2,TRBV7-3,CASSTSSGSTDTQYF,TGTGCCAGCAGCACTTCTAGCGGGAGCACAGATACGCAGTATTTT
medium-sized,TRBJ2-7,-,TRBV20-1,CSAAPRDPTYEQYF,TGCAGTGCAGCACCCCGGGACCCGACCTACGAGCAGTACTTC
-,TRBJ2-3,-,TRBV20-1,CSAPPGGTRADTQYF,TGCAGTGCTCCCCCTGGGGGAACTCGGGCAGATACGCAGTATTTT
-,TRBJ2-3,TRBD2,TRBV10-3,CATRTSGSVDTQYF,TGTGCCACCCGGACTAGCGGGAGTGTAGATACGCAGTATTTT
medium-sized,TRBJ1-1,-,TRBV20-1,CSARDAGESTEAFF,TGCAGTGCTAGAGACGCAGGGGAATCCACTGAAGCTTTCTTT
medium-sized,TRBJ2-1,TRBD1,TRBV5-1,CASSLVGQGYNEQFF,TGCGCCAGCAGCTTGGTGGGACAGGGTTACAATGAGCAGTTCTTC
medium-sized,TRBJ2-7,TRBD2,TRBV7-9,CASSPTSGRGEQYF,TGTGCCAGCAGCCCGACTAGCGGGAGGGGCGAGCAGTACTTC
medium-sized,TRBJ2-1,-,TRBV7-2,CASSLVSSGATYNEQFF,TGTGCCAGCAGCTTGGTGTCTAGTGGGGCCACCTACAATGAGCAGTTCTTC
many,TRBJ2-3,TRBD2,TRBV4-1,CASSQDPSTSGRVGRGTDTQYF,TGCGCCAGCAGCCAAGACCCCTCGACTAGCGGGAGAGTTGGGAGGGGCACAGATACGCAGTATTTT
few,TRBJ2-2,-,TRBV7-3,CASSTQGGTGELFF,TGTGCCAGCAGCACTCAGGGGGGAACCGGGGAGCTGTTTTTT
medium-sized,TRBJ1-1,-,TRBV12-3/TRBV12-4,CASSLQGVEAFF,TGTGCCAGCAGTTTACAAGGGGTTGAAGCTTTCTTT
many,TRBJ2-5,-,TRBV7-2,CASSLVGAGGQETQYF,TGTGCCAGCAGCTTAGTAGGGGCCGGGGGCCAAGAGACCCAGTACTTC
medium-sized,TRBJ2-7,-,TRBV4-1,CASSLAAGQSDEQYF,TGCGCCAGCAGCCTCGCCGCCGGACAAAGCGACGAGCAGTACTTC
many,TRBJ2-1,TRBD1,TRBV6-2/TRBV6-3,CASRTGTGLRDEQFF,TGTGCCAGCCGGACCGGGACAGGTCTTAGGGATGAGCAGTTCTTC
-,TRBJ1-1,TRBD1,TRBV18,CASSTGTGGTFGNTEAFF,TGTGCCAGCTCAACCGGGACAGGGGGTACCTTCGGGAACACGGAAGCTTTCTTT
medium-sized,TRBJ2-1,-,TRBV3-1,CASRGGRGGFYEQFF,TGTGCCAGCAGAGGCGGGAGAGGGGGGTTCTATGAGCAGTTCTTC
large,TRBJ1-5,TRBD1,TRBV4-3,CASSQDYRGSNQPQHF,TGCGCCAGCAGCCAAGATTACAGGGGCAGCAATCAGCCCCAGCATTTT
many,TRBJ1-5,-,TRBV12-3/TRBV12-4,CASSLFAGAQHF,TGTGCCAGCAGTTTATTCGCGGGGGCCCAGCATTTT
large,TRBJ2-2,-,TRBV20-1,CSASPEATGELFF,TGCAGTGCTAGCCCCGAGGCGACCGGGGAGCTGTTTTTT
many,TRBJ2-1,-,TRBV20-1,CSVLTGTNLNEQFF,TGCAGTGTTTTAACCGGGACCAACTTGAATGAGCAGTTCTTC
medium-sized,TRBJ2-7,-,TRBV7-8,CASSSSDSGGGYEQYF,TGTGCCAGCAGCTCATCAGACAGCGGTGGAGGTTACGAGCAGTACTTC
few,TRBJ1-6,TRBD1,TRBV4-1,CASSQDPGQFSPLHF,TGCGCCAGCAGCCAAGACCCGGGACAGTTTTCACCCCTCCACTTT
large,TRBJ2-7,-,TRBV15,CATSSPTGTYEQYF,TGTGCCACCAGCAGTCCGACAGGTACCTACGAGCAGTACTTC
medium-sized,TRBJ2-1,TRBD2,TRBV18,CASSPLLGLAGASSYNEQFF,TGTGCCAGCTCACCCCTCTTGGGACTAGCGGGAGCGAGCTCCTACAATGAGCAGTTCTTC
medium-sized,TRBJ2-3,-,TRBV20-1,CSAPQGGTVTDTQYF,TGCAGTGCTCCCCAGGGCGGGACCGTCACAGATACGCAGTATTTT
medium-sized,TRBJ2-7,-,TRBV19,CASSVGSYEQYF,TGTGCCAGTAGTGTGGGGTCCTACGAGCAGTACTTC
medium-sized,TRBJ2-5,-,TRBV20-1,CSAIQTRDETQYF,TGCAGTGCAATCCAGACCCGGGATGAGACCCAGTACTTC
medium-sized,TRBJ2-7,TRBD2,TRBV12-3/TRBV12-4,CASSLSSGAYEQYF,TGTGCCAGCAGTTTATCTAGCGGGGCCTACGAGCAGTACTTC
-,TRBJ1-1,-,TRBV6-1,CASSFADSEAFF,TGTGCCAGCAGTTTTGCGGACAGTGAAGCTTTCTTT
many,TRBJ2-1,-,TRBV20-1,CSARPSQGNEQFF,TGCAGTGCTCGACCCTCTCAGGGCAATGAGCAGTTCTTC
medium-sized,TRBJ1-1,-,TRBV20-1,CSASGGAEAFF,TGCAGTGCTAGTGGGGGGGCTGAAGCTTTCTTT
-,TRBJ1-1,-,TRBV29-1,CSVEDLRGDFF,TGCAGCGTTGAAGATCTGAGGGGAGATTTCTTT
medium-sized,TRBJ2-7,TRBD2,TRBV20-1,CSAHLAGEYEQYF,TGCAGTGCTCACCTAGCGGGAGAGTACGAGCAGTACTTC